This T cell receptor beta chain was recorded in a study of tumor-infiltrating lymphocytes in glioblastoma multiforme. Multiple V-beta primers and a C-beta primer amplified TCRB from RNA. TCRB-specific cDNA synthesis used approximately 0.52 ug of total RNA. TCRdb reanalysed the multiplex PCR reads using MiXCR and keeps one entry per CDR3 protein. In the table there are approximately 20,000 distinct CDR3 sequences, 60% to 80% of which are singletons. V trimming: 6 bases; J trimming: 10 bases; junction bases outside the gene matches: 11. Looked up from germline, CDR1 is SGHAT and CDR2 is FQDESV (reference sequence). The CDR3 loop spans 13 amino acids. General study results and limits: Only one glioblastoma patient had TCR and mutation analysis.

Details on this clonotype: The antigen remains undetermined.

This TCR was sampled from a male donor with glioblastoma. The rearrangement joins TRBV11-1 to TRBJ2-7; 8 bases fit TRBD1. The sequenced sample was peripheral blood. CDR3 protein: CASRLTGDDQQYF. CDR3 in DNA: TGTGCCAGCAGGCTGACAGGGGATGACCAACAGTACTTC. The variable domain in full, with the rest retrieved from reference TRBV11-1 and TRBJ2-7, is EAEVAQSPRYKITEKSQAVAFWCDPISGHATLYWYRQILGQGPELLVQFQDESVVDDSQLPKDRFSAERLKGVDSTLKIQPAELGDSAMYLCASRLTGDDQQYFGPGTRLTVT.